The rows below give T cell receptor beta chains drawn from one sample of a study of regulatory T cells in long-lasting Graves disease. MiXCR was run by TCRdb on the multiplex PCR reads, yielding one entry per CDR3 protein. The data show a few hundred thousand distinct CDR3 sequences, around an eighth seen once. These data also featured in a second study, about T cells in Graves' hyperthyroidism and ophthalmopathy.

The input for sequencing was peripheral blood mononuclear cells (PBMCs), taken at new diagnosis, from a patient treated with antithyroid drugs. These TCRs come from a man younger than 45 with Graves disease. Each CDR3 is given with its conserved first and last residue. D genes are given only for firm matches. A clone size is listed for some rows: how often the clone was seen (once, few, many), or a class if it is expanded.

D gene: .; J gene: TRBJ2-5; clone size: many; V gene: TRBV12-3/TRBV12-4; CDR3 DNA: TGTGCCAGCAGTTTAGCCCCGCTGACTTCAAAAGAGACCCAGTACTTC; CDR3 protein: CASSLAPLTSKETQYF
D gene: .; J gene: TRBJ2-5; clone size: many; V gene: TRBV29-1; CDR3 DNA: TGCAGCGTCAGACAGTGGATCCGAGAGACCCAGTACTTC; CDR3 protein: CSVRQWIRETQYF
D gene: TRBD2; J gene: TRBJ2-1; clone size: .; V gene: TRBV9; CDR3 DNA: TGTGCCAGCAGCGTAGAGTTAGCGGGAGCTTATGAGCAGTTCTTC; CDR3 protein: CASSVELAGAYEQFF
D gene: .; J gene: TRBJ2-7; clone size: many; V gene: TRBV13; CDR3 DNA: TGTGCCAGCAGCTTAGGCCTGACAGCCGCTTCCTACGAGCAGTACTTC; CDR3 protein: CASSLGLTAASYEQYF
D gene: .; J gene: TRBJ2-3; clone size: many; V gene: TRBV11-2; CDR3 DNA: TGTGCCAGCAGCTTGTTAGGCCATAGCACAGATACGCAGTATTTT; CDR3 protein: CASSLLGHSTDTQYF
D gene: .; J gene: TRBJ1-3; clone size: .; V gene: TRBV6-1; CDR3 DNA: TGTGCCAGCAGTGTTGTGGGGGACTCTGGAAACACCATATATTTT; CDR3 protein: CASSVVGDSGNTIYF
D gene: TRBD1; J gene: TRBJ2-5; clone size: .; V gene: TRBV24-1; CDR3 DNA: TGTGCCACCAGTGATTTCGGGACAGGGCAAGAGACCCAGTACTTC; CDR3 protein: CATSDFGTGQETQYF
D gene: TRBD2; J gene: TRBJ2-3; clone size: many; V gene: TRBV2; CDR3 DNA: TGTGCCGCCGGACTAGCGGGAGTTGGGGATACGCAGTATTTT; CDR3 protein: CAAGLAGVGDTQYF
D gene: .; J gene: TRBJ2-1; clone size: many; V gene: TRBV24-1; CDR3 DNA: TGTGCCACCAGTGATTCTCGGACCTTACAGGATGAGCAGTTCTTC; CDR3 protein: CATSDSRTLQDEQFF
D gene: .; J gene: TRBJ2-2; clone size: many; V gene: TRBV29-1; CDR3 DNA: TGCAGCGGCGTGAGGGGCGGGGACACCGGGGAGCTGTTTTTT; CDR3 protein: CSGVRGGDTGELFF
D gene: TRBD2; J gene: TRBJ2-7; clone size: many; V gene: TRBV10-3; CDR3 DNA: TGTGCCATCAGCCCGGGACTAGCGGGAGGGCCGGACGAGCAGTACTTC; CDR3 protein: CAISPGLAGGPDEQYF
D gene: TRBD2; J gene: TRBJ2-3; clone size: .; V gene: TRBV4-1; CDR3 DNA: TGCGCCAGCAGCCCTACCGGACTAGCGGGAGGGGATACGCAGTATTTT; CDR3 protein: CASSPTGLAGGDTQYF
D gene: TRBD2; J gene: TRBJ2-7; clone size: many; V gene: TRBV29-1; CDR3 DNA: TGCAGCGTTGAAGGTAGCGGGAGCTACGAGCAGTACTTC; CDR3 protein: CSVEGSGSYEQYF
D gene: .; J gene: TRBJ1-6; clone size: many; V gene: TRBV28; CDR3 DNA: TGTGCCAGCAGTTCGGGACCGACCAGCTCCTATAATTCACCCCTCCACTTT; CDR3 protein: CASSSGPTSSYNSPLHF
D gene: .; J gene: TRBJ2-5; clone size: many; V gene: TRBV12-3/TRBV12-4; CDR3 DNA: TGTGCCAGCAGGATAGACAGTGACCAGACCCAGTACTTC; CDR3 protein: CASRIDSDQTQYF
D gene: .; J gene: TRBJ2-5; clone size: many; V gene: TRBV30; CDR3 DNA: TGTGCCTGGAGTCGAAACAGCCAAGAGACCCAGTACTTC; CDR3 protein: CAWSRNSQETQYF
D gene: .; J gene: TRBJ2-3; clone size: .; V gene: TRBV5-1; CDR3 DNA: TGCGCCAGTATGGAGAACGAGGCAGATACGCAGTATTTT; CDR3 protein: CASMENEADTQYF
D gene: TRBD2; J gene: TRBJ2-5; clone size: .; V gene: TRBV13; CDR3 DNA: TGTGCCAGCAGCGAACGGACTAGCGGGGGTCAAGAGACCCAGTACTTC; CDR3 protein: CASSERTSGGQETQYF
D gene: TRBD2; J gene: TRBJ2-1; clone size: many; V gene: TRBV27; CDR3 DNA: TGTGCCAGCAGTTTATATCCCCAGGCTAGCGGGAGAACAGTATCTGATGAGCAGTTCTTC; CDR3 protein: CASSLYPQASGRTVSDEQFF
D gene: .; J gene: TRBJ2-1; clone size: .; V gene: TRBV4-1; CDR3 DNA: TGCGCCAGCAGCAGGCTAGTGGCAAACAATGAGCAGTTCTTC; CDR3 protein: CASSRLVANNEQFF
D gene: .; J gene: TRBJ2-3; clone size: .; V gene: TRBV12-5; CDR3 DNA: TGTGCTAGTGGTTCCGGGTCCAAATTGGCAGATACGCAGTATTTT; CDR3 protein: CASGSGSKLADTQYF
D gene: TRBD1; J gene: TRBJ1-2; clone size: many; V gene: TRBV20-1; CDR3 DNA: TGCAGTGCAGTACAGGGGAACTATGGCTACACCTTC; CDR3 protein: CSAVQGNYGYTF
D gene: TRBD1; J gene: TRBJ2-2; clone size: .; V gene: TRBV9; CDR3 DNA: TGTGCCAGCAGCGTAGGAGGGACAGACAACACCGGGGAGCTGTTTTTT; CDR3 protein: CASSVGGTDNTGELFF
D gene: TRBD2; J gene: TRBJ2-5; clone size: many; V gene: TRBV27; CDR3 DNA: TGTGCCAGCAGTTACCAGCGGGAGAGAAATAAGCAAGAGACCCAGTACTTC; CDR3 protein: CASSYQRERNKQETQYF
D gene: .; J gene: TRBJ1-2; clone size: once; V gene: TRBV6-2/TRBV6-3; CDR3 DNA: TGTGCCAGCGGTGAAACCGGAATCAACTATGGCTACACCTTC; CDR3 protein: CASGETGINYGYTF